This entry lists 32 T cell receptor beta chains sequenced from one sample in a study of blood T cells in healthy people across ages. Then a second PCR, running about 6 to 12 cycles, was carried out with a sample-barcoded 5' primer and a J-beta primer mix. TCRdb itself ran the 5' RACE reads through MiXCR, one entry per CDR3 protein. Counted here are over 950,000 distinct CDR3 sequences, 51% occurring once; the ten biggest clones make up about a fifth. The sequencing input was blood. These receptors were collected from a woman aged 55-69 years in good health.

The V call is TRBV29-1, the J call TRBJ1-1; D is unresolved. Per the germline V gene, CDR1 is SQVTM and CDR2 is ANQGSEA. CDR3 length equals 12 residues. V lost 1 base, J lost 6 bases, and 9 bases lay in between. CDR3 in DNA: TGCAGCGTTGAAGGGGATTTCCCTGAAGCTTTCTTT. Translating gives CSVEGDFPEAFF.

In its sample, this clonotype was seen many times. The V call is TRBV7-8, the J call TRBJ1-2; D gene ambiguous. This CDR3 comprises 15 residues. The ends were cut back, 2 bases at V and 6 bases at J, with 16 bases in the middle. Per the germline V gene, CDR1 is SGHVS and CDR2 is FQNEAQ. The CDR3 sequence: CASSLSPGFMDGYTF. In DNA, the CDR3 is TGTGCCAGCAGCTTAAGTCCCGGCTTTATGGATGGCTACACCTTC.

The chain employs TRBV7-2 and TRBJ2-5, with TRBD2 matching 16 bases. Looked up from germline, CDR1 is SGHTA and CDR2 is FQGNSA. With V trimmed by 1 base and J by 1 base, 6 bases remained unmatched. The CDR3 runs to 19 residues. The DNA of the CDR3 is TGTGCCAGCAGCTTAGTCTTGGGACTAGCGGGAGGGGGCCAAGAGACCCAGTACTTC. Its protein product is CASSLVLGLAGGGQETQYF.

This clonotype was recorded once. The CDR3 DNA is TGCAGTGCTAGAGAACGGGGGGAGCAGTACTTC. This translates into CSARERGEQYF. The J gene is TRBJ2-7, the V gene TRBV20-1, with D perhaps TRBD2 (6 bases). The CDR3 covers 11 residues. From germline, CDR1 is DFQATT and CDR2 SNEGSKA (reference sequence). V was pared by 0 bases and J by 7 bases, with 7 bases between.

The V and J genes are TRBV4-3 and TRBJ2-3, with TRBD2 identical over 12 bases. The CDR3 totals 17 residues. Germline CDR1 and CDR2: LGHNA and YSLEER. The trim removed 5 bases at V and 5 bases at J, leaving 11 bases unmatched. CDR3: CASSGSLAGGLGDTQYF. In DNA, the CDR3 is TGCGCCAGCAGCGGTTCTCTAGCGGGAGGGCTGGGAGATACGCAGTATTTT.

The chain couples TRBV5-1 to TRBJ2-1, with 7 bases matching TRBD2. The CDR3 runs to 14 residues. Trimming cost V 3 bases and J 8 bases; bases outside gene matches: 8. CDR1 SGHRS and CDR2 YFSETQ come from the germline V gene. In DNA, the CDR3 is TGCGCCAGCAGCTCTACTAGCGAGGTCCATGAGCAGTTCTTC. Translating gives CASSSTSEVHEQFF.

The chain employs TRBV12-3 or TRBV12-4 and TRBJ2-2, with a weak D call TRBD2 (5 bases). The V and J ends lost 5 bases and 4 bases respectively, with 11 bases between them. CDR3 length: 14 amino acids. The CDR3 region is CASSIRGSTGELFF. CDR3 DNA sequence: TGTGCCAGCAGTATTAGAGGGTCCACCGGGGAGCTGTTTTTT.

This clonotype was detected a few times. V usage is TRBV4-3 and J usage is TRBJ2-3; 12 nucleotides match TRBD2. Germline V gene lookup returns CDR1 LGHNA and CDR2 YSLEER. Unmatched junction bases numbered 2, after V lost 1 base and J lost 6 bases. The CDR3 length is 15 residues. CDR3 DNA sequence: TGCGCCAGCAGCCAAGGAACTAGCGGGAGGGATACGCAGTATTTT. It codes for CASSQGTSGRDTQYF.

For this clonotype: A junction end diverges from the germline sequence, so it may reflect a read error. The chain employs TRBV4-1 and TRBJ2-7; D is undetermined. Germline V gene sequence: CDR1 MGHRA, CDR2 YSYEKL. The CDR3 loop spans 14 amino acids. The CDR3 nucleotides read TGCGCCAGCAGCCATAGTTTGCGGACCTACAAGCAGTACTTC. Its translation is CASSHSLRTYKQYF.

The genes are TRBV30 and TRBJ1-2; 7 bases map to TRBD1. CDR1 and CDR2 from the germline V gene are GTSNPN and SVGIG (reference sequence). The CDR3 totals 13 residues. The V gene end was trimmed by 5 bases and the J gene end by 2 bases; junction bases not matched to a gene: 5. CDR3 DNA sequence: TGTGCCTGGTCCTCAGGGGGGAACTATGGCTACACCTTC. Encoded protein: CAWSSGGNYGYTF. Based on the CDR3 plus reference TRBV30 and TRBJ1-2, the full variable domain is SQTIHQWPATLVQPVGSPLSLECTVEGTSNPNLYWYRQAAGRGLQLLFYSVGIGQISSEVPQNLSASRPQDRQFILSSKKLLLSDSGFYLCAWSSGGNYGYTFGSGTRLTVV.

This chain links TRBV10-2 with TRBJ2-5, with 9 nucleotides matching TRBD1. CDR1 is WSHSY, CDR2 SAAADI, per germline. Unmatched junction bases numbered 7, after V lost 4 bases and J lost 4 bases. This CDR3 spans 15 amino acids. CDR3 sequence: CASSGWDRVRETQYF. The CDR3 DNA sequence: TGCGCCAGCAGTGGGTGGGACAGGGTCCGAGAGACCCAGTACTTC.

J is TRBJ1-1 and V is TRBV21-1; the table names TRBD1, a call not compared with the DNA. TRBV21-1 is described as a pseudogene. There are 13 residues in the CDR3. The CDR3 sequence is CASSPMGDTEAFF. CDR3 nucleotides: TGTGCCAGCAGCCCAATGGGCGACACTGAAGCTTTCTTT.

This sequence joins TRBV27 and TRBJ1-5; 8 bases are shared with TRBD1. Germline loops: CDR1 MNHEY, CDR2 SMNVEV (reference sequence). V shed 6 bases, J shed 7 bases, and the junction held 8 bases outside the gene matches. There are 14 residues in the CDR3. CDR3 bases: TGTGCCAGCAGGGAGACAGGGGCAGGGCAGCCCCAGCATTTT. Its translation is CASRETGAGQPQHF.

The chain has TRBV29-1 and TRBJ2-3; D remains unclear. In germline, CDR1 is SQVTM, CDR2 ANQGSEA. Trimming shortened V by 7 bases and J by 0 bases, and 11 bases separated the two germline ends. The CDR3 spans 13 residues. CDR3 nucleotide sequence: TGCAGCGCCTCCGGGCCCAGCACAGATACGCAGTATTTT. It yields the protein CSASGPSTDTQYF.

The CDR3: CAINEGGTAKNIQYF. The CDR3 DNA follows: TGTGCCATCAACGAGGGGGGGACAGCCAAAAACATTCAGTACTTC. The chain employs TRBV10-3 and TRBJ2-4; D perhaps matches TRBD2 (7 bases). V lost 7 bases, J lost 0 bases, and 13 bases lay in between. Germline CDR1 is ENHRY and CDR2 is SYGVKD. CDR3 length: 15 residues.

CDR3 DNA sequence: TGTGCCAGCAGCCAACGTCTTCCCGTGACAGGGGTACACGAGCAGTACTTC. Translated, it gives CASSQRLPVTGVHEQYF. The chain combines TRBV7-6 with TRBJ2-5; 8 bases align to TRBD1. TRBJ2-7 matches the DNA end more closely, so the J call is doubtful. CDR1 is SGHVS, CDR2 FNYEAQ, per germline. The CDR3 is 17 residues long.

The DNA for the CDR3 is TGTGCCAGCAGCTTACGCAATCAAGAGACCCAGTACTTC. This gives the protein CASSLRNQETQYF. This chain connects TRBV7-9 to TRBJ2-4, with unresolved D. The J call may not be correct, given that the DNA end is closer to TRBJ2-5. Germline lookup yields CDR1 SEHNR and CDR2 FQNEAQ (reference sequence). This CDR3 region has 13 residues.

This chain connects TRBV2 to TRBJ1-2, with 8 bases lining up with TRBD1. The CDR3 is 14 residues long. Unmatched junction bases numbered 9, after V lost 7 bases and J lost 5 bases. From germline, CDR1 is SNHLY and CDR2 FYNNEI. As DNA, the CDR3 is TGTGCCAGCACCCCGGGACAGGCTGGATATGGCTACACCTTC. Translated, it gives CASTPGQAGYGYTF.

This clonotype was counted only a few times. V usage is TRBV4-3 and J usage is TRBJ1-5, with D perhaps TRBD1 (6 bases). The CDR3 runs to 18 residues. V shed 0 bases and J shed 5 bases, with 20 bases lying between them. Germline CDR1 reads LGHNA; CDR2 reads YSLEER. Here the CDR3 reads CASSQDPPAGEFDQPQHF. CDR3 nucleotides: TGCGCCAGCAGCCAAGATCCCCCGGCAGGGGAGTTCGATCAGCCCCAGCATTTT.

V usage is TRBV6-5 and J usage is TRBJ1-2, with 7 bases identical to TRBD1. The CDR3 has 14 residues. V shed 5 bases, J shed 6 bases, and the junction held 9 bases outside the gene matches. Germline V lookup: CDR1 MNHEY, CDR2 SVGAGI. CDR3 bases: TGTGCCAGCAGTCGGCTAGGGGGCGCGGATGGCTACACCTTC. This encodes CASSRLGGADGYTF.

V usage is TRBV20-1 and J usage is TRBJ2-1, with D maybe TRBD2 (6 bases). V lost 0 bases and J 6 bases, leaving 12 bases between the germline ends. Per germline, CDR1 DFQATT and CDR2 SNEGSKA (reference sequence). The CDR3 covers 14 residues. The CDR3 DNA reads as TGCAGTGCTAGAGAGGGGGGAGGCTGCAATGAGCAGTTCTTC. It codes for CSAREGGGCNEQFF.

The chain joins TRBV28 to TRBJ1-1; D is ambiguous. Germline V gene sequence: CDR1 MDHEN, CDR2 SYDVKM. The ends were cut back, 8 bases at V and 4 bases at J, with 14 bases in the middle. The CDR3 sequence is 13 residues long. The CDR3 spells CASRYPSGTEAFF. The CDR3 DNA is TGTGCCAGCCGTTATCCGTCGGGCACTGAAGCTTTCTTT. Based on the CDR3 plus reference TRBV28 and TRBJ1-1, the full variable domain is DVKVTQSSRYLVKRTGEKVFLECVQDMDHENMFWYRQDPGLGLRLIYFSYDVKMKEKGDIPEGYSVSREKKERFSLILESASTNQTSMYLCASRYPSGTEAFFGQGTRLTVV.

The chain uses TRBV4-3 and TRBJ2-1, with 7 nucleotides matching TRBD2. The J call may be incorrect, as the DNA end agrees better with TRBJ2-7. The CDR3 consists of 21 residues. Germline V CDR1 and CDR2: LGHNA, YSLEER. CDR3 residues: CASSQEYRGSPALSPYNEQYF. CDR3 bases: TGCGCCAGCAGCCAAGAGTATCGCGGGAGCCCGGCCCTCTCTCCCTACAATGAGCAGTACTTC.

The CDR3: CASSASGIYEQYF. The CDR3 DNA reads TGTGCCAGCAGCGCCTCAGGGATCTACGAGCAGTACTTC. The chain links TRBV7-9 to TRBJ2-7, with TRBD1 as a possible D gene (5 bases). V was pared by 5 bases and J by 3 bases, with 11 bases between. Per the germline V gene, CDR1 is SEHNR and CDR2 is FQNEAQ (reference sequence). This CDR3 has 13 residues.

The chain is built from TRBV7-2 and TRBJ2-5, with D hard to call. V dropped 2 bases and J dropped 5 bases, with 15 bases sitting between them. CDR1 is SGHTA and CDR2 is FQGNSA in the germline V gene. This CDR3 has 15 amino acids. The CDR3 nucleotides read TGTGCCAGCAGCTTATTTTTGGCGTTTCGGGAGACCCAGTACTTC. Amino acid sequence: CASSLFLAFRETQYF.

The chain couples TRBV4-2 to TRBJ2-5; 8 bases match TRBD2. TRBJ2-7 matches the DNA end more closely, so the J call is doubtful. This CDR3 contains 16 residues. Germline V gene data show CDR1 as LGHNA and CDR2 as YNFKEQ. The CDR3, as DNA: TGTGCCAGCAGCCAAGAGAGAGCGGGAGTTTTCGGCGAGCAGTACTTC. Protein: CASSQERAGVFGEQYF.

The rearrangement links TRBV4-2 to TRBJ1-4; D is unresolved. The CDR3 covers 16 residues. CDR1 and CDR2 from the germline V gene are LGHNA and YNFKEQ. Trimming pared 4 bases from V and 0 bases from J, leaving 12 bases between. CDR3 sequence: CASSRMHGATNEKLFF. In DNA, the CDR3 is TGTGCCAGCAGCCGCATGCACGGTGCAACTAATGAAAAACTGTTTTTT.

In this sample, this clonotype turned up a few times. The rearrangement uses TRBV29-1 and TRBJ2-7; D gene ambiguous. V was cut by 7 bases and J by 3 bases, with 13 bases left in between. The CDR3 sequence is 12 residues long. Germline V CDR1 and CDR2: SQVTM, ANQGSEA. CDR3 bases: TGCAGCGCAGGAACTACATACTACGAGCAGTACTTC. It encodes CSAGTTYYEQYF.

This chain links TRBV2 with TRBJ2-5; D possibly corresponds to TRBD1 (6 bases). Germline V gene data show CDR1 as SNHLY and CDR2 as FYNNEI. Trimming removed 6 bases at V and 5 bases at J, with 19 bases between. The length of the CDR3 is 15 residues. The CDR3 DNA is TGTGCCAGCAGATCCTCCCAGGGGTCCCACGAGACCCAGTACTTC. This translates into CASRSSQGSHETQYF. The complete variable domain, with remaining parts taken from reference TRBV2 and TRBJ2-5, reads EPEVTQTPSHQVTQMGQEVILRCVPISNHLYFYWYRQILGQKVEFLVSFYNNEISEKSEIFDDQFSVERPDGSNFTLKIRSTKLEDSAMYFCASRSSQGSHETQYFGPGTRLLVL.

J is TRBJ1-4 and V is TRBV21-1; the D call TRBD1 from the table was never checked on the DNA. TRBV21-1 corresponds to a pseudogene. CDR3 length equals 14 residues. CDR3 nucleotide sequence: TGTGCCAGCACCCCGGGTGGGACAGGTGAAAAACTGTTTTTT. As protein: CASTPGGTGEKLFF.

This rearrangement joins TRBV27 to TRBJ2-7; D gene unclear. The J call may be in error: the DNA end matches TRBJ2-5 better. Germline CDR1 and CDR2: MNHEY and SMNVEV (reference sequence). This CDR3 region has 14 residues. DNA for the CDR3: TGTGCCAGCAGTTTAGCCCGGCAGGCCGAGACCCAGTACTTC. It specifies CASSLARQAETQYF.

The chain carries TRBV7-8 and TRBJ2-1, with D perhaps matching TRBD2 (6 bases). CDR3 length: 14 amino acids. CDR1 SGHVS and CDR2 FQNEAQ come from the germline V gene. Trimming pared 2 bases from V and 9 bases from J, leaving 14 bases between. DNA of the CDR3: TGTGCCAGCAGCTTATTTGGCGGGACGGGTGAGCAGTTCTTC. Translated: CASSLFGGTGEQFF.